Below are 31 T cell receptor beta chains sequenced from a single sample in a study of beta chain features in type 1 diabetes. Study results and limitations: In every one of the four CD4+ subsets, TCRB CDR3s were moderately but significantly shorter in Type 1 diabetes patients.

These receptors' antigens are unknown. Isolated RNA was reverse transcribed in full, so expressed TCRB transcripts were sequenced. The table came from immunoSEQ multiplex PCR; TCRdb's copy has only in-frame clones and leaves some out. Of 600,000 or so clones in the sample, 9.5% to 15% were seen once. Sequenced material: naive CD4+ T cells from blood. The receptors derive from a man aged 30 to 39 with type 1 diabetes.

The chain has TRBV29-1 and TRBJ2-1; 7 bases are a match to TRBD2. The CDR3 covers 13 residues. Germline V lookup: CDR1 SQVTM, CDR2 ANQGSEA. J lost 1 base, V lost 8 bases, and 5 bases had no gene match. CDR3 in DNA: TGCAGCTCTGGGGGGGGTTCCTACAATGAGCAGTTCTTC. This gives the protein CSSGGGSYNEQFF.

Remarks on this clone: The same CDR3 is also encoded by other DNA sequences in this sample. J is TRBJ2-7 and V is TRBV29-1; the D gene is possibly TRBD2 (7 bases). Trimming shortened V by 4 bases and J by 0 bases, and 10 bases separated the two germline ends. The CDR3 is 13 residues long. Looked up from germline, CDR1 is SQVTM and CDR2 is ANQGSEA. The CDR3 loop reads CSVARGPSYEQYF. CDR3 bases: TGCAGCGTTGCGCGGGGGCCCTCCTACGAGCAGTACTTC.

Remarks on this clone: Within the sample, other DNA sequences also encode this same CDR3. V gene TRBV9 combines with J gene TRBJ2-2; 8 nucleotides line up with TRBD2. V lost 1 base, J lost 3 bases, and 2 bases stayed unmatched. This CDR3 has 15 amino acids. Germline CDR1 SGDLS, CDR2 YYNGEE. This CDR3 reads CASSVLAGDTGELFF. CDR3 DNA sequence: TGTGCCAGCAGCGTACTAGCGGGCGACACCGGGGAGCTGTTTTTT.

This clone has ten or more counts. J is TRBJ2-1 and V is TRBV10-3; 10 nucleotides align to TRBD1. CDR1 is ENHRY and CDR2 is SYGVKD in the germline V gene. This CDR3 is 14 amino acids long. Germline trimming cut 6 bases from V and 8 bases from J; bases unmatched to any gene: 7. The CDR3 DNA reads as TGTGCCATCAGGAGACAGGGGGCTTCGGATGAGCAGTTCTTC. Its protein product is CAIRRQGASDEQFF.

This clone was counted once. This rearrangement joins TRBV18 to TRBJ1-6; TRBD1 matches at 11 bases. The CDR3 extends over 17 amino acids. Germline V gene lookup returns CDR1 KGHSH and CDR2 LQKENI. V gave up 0 bases and J gave up 11 bases; unmatched junction bases: 9. DNA of the CDR3: TGTGCCAGCTCACCACCCGGGACAGGGGGTGTCAAGGCACCCCTCCACTTT. Its protein product is CASSPPGTGGVKAPLHF.

The gene calls are TRBV4-3 and TRBJ2-6, with D perhaps being TRBD1 or TRBD2 (5 bases each). Germline CDR1 and CDR2: LGHNA and YSLEER. CDR3 length: 20 amino acids. The V end was cut by 4 bases, the J end by 0 bases, with 22 bases between. CDR3 amino acids: CASSPRRPGRTGSGANVLTF. DNA of the CDR3: TGCGCCAGCAGCCCAAGACGGCCGGGACGGACCGGCTCTGGGGCCAACGTCCTGACTTTC.

CDR3 in amino acids: CASSLWDSPLHF. In DNA, the CDR3 is TGCGCCAGCAGCTTATGGGATTCACCCCTCCACTTT. The J gene is TRBJ1-6, the V gene TRBV5-1; D is unclear. This CDR3 contains 12 residues. V lost 2 bases and J 8 bases, leaving 5 bases between the germline ends. The germline V gene has CDR1 SGHRS and CDR2 YFSETQ.

The chain combines TRBV5-8 with TRBJ2-1; the D call may be TRBD1 or TRBD2 (5 bases each). This CDR3 spans 14 amino acids. Deletions cut 2 bases from V and 2 bases from J, with 8 bases between. CDR1 and CDR2 from the germline V gene are SGHTS and YDEGEE. The CDR3 reads CASSFGTAYNEQFF. DNA for the CDR3: TGTGCCAGCAGCTTCGGGACGGCCTACAATGAGCAGTTCTTC.

The chain links TRBV5-4 to TRBJ2-3; 9 bases map to TRBD1. The V segment lost 1 base and the J segment 4 bases; nucleotides outside the gene matches: 4. The CDR3 spans 15 residues. The V gene's germline CDR1 is SGHNT and CDR2 YYREEE (reference sequence). The CDR3 loop is CASSLYTGGADTQYF. CDR3 in DNA: TGTGCCAGCAGCTTGTATACAGGGGGCGCAGATACGCAGTATTTT.

A few counts support this clone. The gene calls are TRBV10-3 and TRBJ2-7; D gene uncertain. The CDR3 is 13 residues long. Germline CDR1 is ENHRY and CDR2 is SYGVKD. V shed 7 bases and J shed 7 bases, with 17 bases lying between them. The CDR3 sequence is CAITNELEVEQYF. The CDR3 DNA sequence: TGTGCCATCACCAACGAACTCGAGGTTGAGCAGTACTTC.

This chain links TRBV27 with TRBJ1-2, with TRBD1 as a possible D gene (5 bases). The CDR3 extends over 14 amino acids. The germline CDR1 and CDR2 sequences are MNHEY and SMNVEV (reference sequence). Trimming pared 1 base from V and 11 bases from J, leaving 17 bases between. The CDR3 nucleotides read TGTGCCAGCAGTTTATTCAGGGAAACCCACAAATACACCTTC. As protein: CASSLFRETHKYTF.

There are a few counts of this clone. The chain combines TRBV11-2 with TRBJ2-1; TRBD2 matches at 10 bases. Trimming removed 4 bases from V and 5 bases from J; junction bases left unmatched: 11. Germline CDR1 and CDR2: SGHAT and FQNNGV. The CDR3 is 17 amino acids. CDR3 amino acids: CASSSLAGRWGNNEQFF. CDR3 nucleotides: TGTGCCAGCAGCTCACTAGCGGGGCGGTGGGGAAACAATGAGCAGTTCTTC. The whole variable domain, filled in from reference TRBV11-2 and TRBJ2-1, reads EAGVAQSPRYKIIEKRQSVAFWCNPISGHATLYWYQQILGQGPKLLIQFQNNGVVDDSQLPKDRFSAERLKGVDSTLKIQPAKLEDSAVYLCASSSLAGRWGNNEQFFGPGTRLTVL.

V and J are TRBV5-6 and TRBJ2-5; D not certain. Germline CDR1 SGHDT, CDR2 YYEEEE. The CDR3 covers 16 residues. V gave up 2 bases and J gave up 4 bases, with 18 bases separating them. The chain's CDR3 is CASSLTLYGRAETQYF. CDR3 bases: TGTGCCAGCAGCTTAACATTGTACGGCAGAGCAGAGACCCAGTACTTC.

This clone turned up a few times. The V call is TRBV14, the J call TRBJ2-2, with TRBD2 matching 8 bases. The CDR3 length is 15 residues. Germline V CDR1 and CDR2: SGHDN, FVKESK. Losses at the gene ends were 4 bases for V and 5 bases for J; bases not matched to a gene: 6. The CDR3 protein is CASSPLLAGTGELFF. The CDR3 DNA sequence: TGTGCCAGCAGCCCCTTGCTAGCGGGTACCGGGGAGCTGTTTTTT.

V usage is TRBV5-1 and J usage is TRBJ2-7, with 8 positions matching TRBD1. The CDR3 totals 14 residues. Germline V gene lookup returns CDR1 SGHRS and CDR2 YFSETQ. J gave up 5 bases and V 1 base, and 5 bases lay outside the gene matches. The CDR3 bases are TGCGCCAGCAGCTTGTGGCCAGGGGGCAACGAGCAGTACTTC. The encoded protein is CASSLWPGGNEQYF.

This clone was found a few times. V usage is TRBV29-1 and J usage is TRBJ2-7; D may be TRBD2 (6 bases). Trimming pared 4 bases from V and 3 bases from J, leaving 19 bases between. The CDR3 extends over 15 amino acids. Germline V gives CDR1 SQVTM, CDR2 ANQGSEA. The CDR3 sequence: CSVAGQEGLHYEQYF. CDR3 nucleotide sequence: TGCAGCGTTGCCGGCCAGGAGGGGCTTCACTACGAGCAGTACTTC.

The table lists this clone with a few counts. The rearrangement uses TRBV5-4 and TRBJ2-5; the D gene is possibly TRBD1 (7 bases). Trimming pared 5 bases from V and 3 bases from J, leaving 17 bases between. In germline, CDR1 is SGHNT, CDR2 YYREEE (reference sequence). This CDR3 comprises 15 residues. Here the CDR3 reads CASSGPDREEETQYF. The CDR3, as DNA: TGTGCCAGCAGTGGCCCAGACAGGGAGGAAGAGACCCAGTACTTC.

The J gene is TRBJ2-5, the V gene TRBV29-1; 10 bases map to TRBD2. This CDR3 spans 18 amino acids. Germline lookup yields CDR1 SQVTM and CDR2 ANQGSEA. With V trimmed by 6 bases and J by 5 bases, 21 bases remained unmatched. In DNA form, the CDR3 reads TGCAGCGTCCTAAAGTGGAGTCTAGCGGGGGCTCCGGGGGAGACCCAGTACTTC. This encodes CSVLKWSLAGAPGETQYF.

The chain uses TRBV4-3 and TRBJ2-5; 13 positions agree with TRBD2. Germline V gives CDR1 LGHNA, CDR2 YSLEER. This CDR3 has 16 amino acids. Germline trimming cut 4 bases from V and 5 bases from J; bases unmatched to any gene: 7. CDR3 DNA sequence: TGCGCCAGCAGCCCGGGGACTAGCGGGGACGGGGAGACCCAGTACTTC. Protein product: CASSPGTSGDGETQYF.

The chain joins TRBV28 to TRBJ1-5; D is undetermined. There are 13 residues in the CDR3. V shed 5 bases and J shed 4 bases, with 9 bases lying between them. Germline V gives CDR1 MDHEN, CDR2 SYDVKM. The CDR3 protein is CASSPRDNQPQHF. DNA of the CDR3: TGTGCCAGCAGTCCCCGGGATAATCAGCCCCAGCATTTT. Together with reference TRBV28 and TRBJ1-5, the CDR3 gives the full variable domain: DVKVTQSSRYLVKRTGEKVFLECVQDMDHENMFWYRQDPGLGLRLIYFSYDVKMKEKGDIPEGYSVSREKKERFSLILESASTNQTSMYLCASSPRDNQPQHFGDGTRLSIL.

The chain links TRBV7-2 to TRBJ2-7; possibly TRBD2 for D (7 bases). Per germline, CDR1 SGHTA and CDR2 FQGNSA. With 3 bases removed from V and 5 bases from J, the gap between germline ends came to 14 bases. The CDR3 loop spans 14 amino acids. This chain's CDR3 is CASSFGGQVNEQYF. CDR3 in DNA: TGTGCCAGCAGCTTCGGGGGGCAGGTCAACGAGCAGTACTTC.

V usage is TRBV7-2 and J usage is TRBJ2-5; D not certain. The CDR3 length is 14 residues. Germline CDR1 and CDR2: SGHTA and FQGNSA. Deletions cut 3 bases from V and 5 bases from J, with 13 bases between. CDR3 coding DNA: TGTGCCAGCAGCTTGGGCTACGTCCGCGAGACCCAGTACTTC. It yields the protein CASSLGYVRETQYF.

The CDR3 sequence is CASSGSMEKLFF. The DNA for the CDR3 is TGTGCCAGCAGTGGCAGTATGGAAAAACTGTTTTTT. The chain combines TRBV2 with TRBJ1-4; D gene ambiguous. V was pared by 4 bases and J by 8 bases, with 8 bases between. CDR1 is SNHLY, CDR2 FYNNEI, per germline. The CDR3 runs 12 residues.

This clone was counted between two and nine times. This rearrangement joins TRBV5-6 to TRBJ1-5; possibly TRBD1 for D (5 bases). CDR3 size: 14 residues. Per the germline V gene, CDR1 is SGHDT and CDR2 is YYEEEE. Trimming left V 4 bases short and J 0 bases short, with 8 bases between. CDR3: CASSGALSNQPQHF. CDR3 sequence (DNA): TGTGCCAGCAGCGGGGCCCTTAGCAATCAGCCCCAGCATTTT.

This clone has a handful of counts. This chain joins TRBV6-5 and TRBJ2-1; maybe TRBD1 (5 bases). Germline V gene data show CDR1 as MNHEY and CDR2 as SVGAGI. The CDR3 has 13 residues. The V and J ends lost 5 bases and 3 bases respectively, with 8 bases between them. CDR3 sequence reads: CASSPTGYNEQFF. The CDR3 bases are TGTGCCAGCAGTCCTACAGGCTACAATGAGCAGTTCTTC.

This clone was detected only a few times. The rearrangement uses TRBV4-3 and TRBJ1-2, with D unresolved. The CDR3 runs 16 residues. Germline-derived CDR1 and CDR2 are LGHNA and YSLEER. V dropped 0 bases and J dropped 3 bases, with 14 bases sitting between them. The CDR3 here is CASSQDPGRVDYGYTF. CDR3 DNA: TGCGCCAGCAGCCAAGATCCCGGTAGGGTAGACTATGGCTACACCTTC.

The table lists this clone with a few counts. V usage is TRBV6-5 and J usage is TRBJ2-1, with 10 bases matching TRBD1. In germline, CDR1 is MNHEY, CDR2 SVGAGI. The V gene end was trimmed by 5 bases and the J gene end by 10 bases; junction bases not matched to a gene: 11. The CDR3 consists of 15 residues. Here the CDR3 reads CASSPGGQGYQEQFF. DNA for the CDR3: TGTGCCAGCAGTCCCGGGGGACAGGGGTATCAGGAGCAGTTCTTC.

The rearrangement joins TRBV5-4 to TRBJ2-4; the D gene could be TRBD1 or TRBD2 (5 bases each). The CDR3 is 15 amino acids. Trimming left V 4 bases short and J 0 bases short, with 11 bases between. Germline assignment: CDR1 SGHNT and CDR2 YYREEE (reference sequence). The CDR3 coding sequence is TGTGCCAGCAGCGACGGGACGTTAGCCAAAAACATTCAGTACTTC. Translation gives CASSDGTLAKNIQYF.

The chain combines TRBV11-2 with TRBJ1-6; D might be TRBD1 (5 bases). This CDR3 has 16 amino acids. Germline V gene lookup returns CDR1 SGHAT and CDR2 FQNNGV. V was shortened by 2 bases and J by 6 bases, with 14 bases between the two germline ends. CDR3 nucleotide sequence: TGTGCCAGCAGCTTAATCAACAGGATGGGTAATTCACCCCTCCACTTT. Its translation: CASSLINRMGNSPLHF. Supplemented by reference TRBV11-2 and TRBJ1-6, the full variable domain reads EAGVAQSPRYKIIEKRQSVAFWCNPISGHATLYWYQQILGQGPKLLIQFQNNGVVDDSQLPKDRFSAERLKGVDSTLKIQPAKLEDSAVYLCASSLINRMGNSPLHFGNGTRLTVT.

This clone has just a few counts. The J gene is TRBJ1-2, the V gene TRBV30; 7 nucleotides align to TRBD1. This CDR3 is 15 amino acids long. Trimming at V came to 3 bases and at J to 0 bases, leaving 7 bases not matched to a gene. Germline CDR1 is GTSNPN and CDR2 is SVGIG (reference sequence). This CDR3 is CAWSDDRASNYGYTF. CDR3 nucleotides: TGTGCCTGGAGCGACGACAGGGCCTCTAACTATGGCTACACCTTC.

This clone was seen a handful of times. The V and J genes are TRBV20-1 and TRBJ1-2; no clear D. V was cut by 3 bases and J by 5 bases, with 7 bases left in between. CDR3 size: 11 residues. CDR1 DFQATT and CDR2 SNEGSKA come from the germline V gene (reference sequence). This CDR3 is CSASTAYGYTF. In nucleotides, the CDR3 is TGCAGTGCTAGTACAGCGTATGGCTACACCTTC.